The rows below give T cell receptor beta chains drawn from one sample of a study of T cell responses to AZD1222 COVID-19 vaccine. Profiled with immunoSEQ multiplex PCR; TCRdb holds only in-frame clones, not every one. This repertoire shows 150,000 to 200,000 clones, under 95% found once; its top ten account for 1% to 1.5%. The sample here was peripheral blood, taken 28 days after the second AZD1222 dose. The receptor set was obtained from an adult who received the AZD1222 COVID-19 vaccine. Each CDR3 is given with its conserved first and last residue. The D gene is left open where the match is weak. Not every row has a clone size; where given, it reads once, few, many or a size class.

D gene | J gene | V gene | clone size | CDR3 protein | CDR3 DNA
NA | TRBJ2-2 | TRBV23-1 | NA | CASSLDGGRTGELFF | TGCGCCAGCAGTCTCGACGGTGGGCGAACCGGGGAGCTGTTTTTT
NA | TRBJ2-7 | TRBV28 | NA | CASSDQRTGLSSYEQYF | TGTGCCAGCAGCGACCAACGGACGGGGCTAAGCTCCTACGAGCAGTACTTC
TRBD1 | TRBJ1-1 | TRBV6-5 | once | CASSYTRQGSPEAFF | TGTGCCAGCAGTTACACGAGACAGGGTAGCCCTGAAGCTTTCTTT
NA | TRBJ2-7 | TRBV5-1 | NA | CASSFQTESYEQYF | TGCGCCAGCAGCTTTCAGACAGAATCCTACGAGCAGTACTTC
TRBD1 | TRBJ1-2 | TRBV3-1/TRBV3-2 | NA | CASSQEEGRGLIGYTF | TGTGCCAGCAGCCAAGAAGAGGGCAGGGGGTTAATTGGCTACACCTTC
NA | TRBJ2-7 | TRBV5-5 | few | CASSSAHLSSYEQYF | TGTGCCAGCAGCTCCGCCCACTTAAGCTCCTACGAGCAGTACTTC
NA | TRBJ1-1 | TRBV5-6 | NA | CASSPGWSSPNTEAFF | TGTGCCAGCAGCCCCGGGTGGTCCAGCCCCAACACTGAAGCTTTCTTT
NA | TRBJ1-3 | TRBV21-1 | few | CASRRGNSGNTIYF | TGTGCCAGCAGAAGGGGTAACTCTGGAAACACCATATATTTT
NA | TRBJ2-1 | TRBV4-1 | NA | CASSQDGNEQFF | TGCGCCAGCAGCCAAGATGGGAATGAGCAGTTCTTC
NA | TRBJ1-6 | TRBV9 | NA | CASSEMNSPLHF | TGTGCCAGCAGCGAGATGAATTCACCCCTCCACTTT
NA | TRBJ1-5 | TRBV7-2 | NA | CASSLSSGGLWGNQPQHF | TGTGCCAGCAGCTTAAGTTCCGGGGGGCTGTGGGGCAATCAGCCCCAGCATTTT
NA | TRBJ1-2 | TRBV4-2 | few | CASSQDVYGYTF | TGTGCCAGCAGCCAAGACGTCTATGGCTACACCTTC
NA | TRBJ1-5 | TRBV19 | NA | CASSIGWGNGQPQHF | TGTGCCAGTAGTATCGGATGGGGGAACGGGCAGCCCCAGCATTTT
TRBD1 | TRBJ2-3 | TRBV9 | NA | CASSGIGTGADTQYF | TGTGCCAGCAGCGGGATTGGGACAGGGGCAGATACGCAGTATTTT
NA | TRBJ1-2 | TRBV2 | NA | CASSETGGRIGYTF | TGTGCCAGCAGTGAAACGGGCGGCCGGATTGGCTACACCTTC
NA | TRBJ1-1 | TRBV27 | NA | CASSLRGNTEAFF | TGTGCCAGCAGTTTAAGGGGGAACACTGAAGCTTTCTTT
NA | TRBJ1-4 | TRBV12-3/TRBV12-4 | medium-sized | CASSFEGKLFF | TGTGCCAGCAGTTTTGAGGGAAAACTGTTTTTT
NA | TRBJ2-3 | TRBV19 | once | CASSTPWRGPTDTQYF | TGTGCCAGTAGTACCCCCTGGAGGGGCCCCACAGATACGCAGTATTTT
NA | TRBJ1-6 | TRBV5-6 | once | CASSLGHEGSHSPLHF | TGTGCCAGCAGCTTGGGCCATGAGGGAAGCCATTCACCCCTCCATTTT
TRBD1 | TRBJ1-4 | TRBV27 | NA | CASSSTSGGVRVGKLFF | TGTGCCAGCAGTTCGACCTCAGGGGGCGTGCGAGTTGGAAAACTGTTTTTT
NA | TRBJ1-1 | TRBV5-6 | NA | CASSYYTEAFF | TGTGCCAGCAGCTATTACACTGAAGCTTTCTTT
NA | TRBJ1-1 | TRBV2 | NA | CASSEAKGFGTEAFF | TGTGCCAGCAGTGAAGCTAAGGGTTTTGGCACTGAAGCTTTCTTT
NA | TRBJ1-4 | TRBV20-1 | NA | CSANHQRTRFF | TGCAGTGCAAACCATCAAAGGACACGGTTTTTT
NA | TRBJ2-3 | TRBV5-5 | NA | CASSTAGEDTQYF | TGTGCCAGCAGCACCGCTGGGGAGGATACGCAGTATTTT
TRBD1 | TRBJ1-1 | TRBV6-5 | NA | CASRRDRGSYTEAFF | TGTGCCAGCAGACGGGACAGGGGAAGTTACACTGAAGCTTTCTTT
NA | TRBJ1-5 | TRBV2 | many | CASSAANNQPQHF | TGTGCCAGCTCTGCGGCCAACAATCAGCCCCAGCATTTT
NA | TRBJ1-4 | TRBV19 | NA | CASSATNEKLFF | TGTGCCAGCTCTGCCACTAATGAAAAACTGTTTTTT
NA | TRBJ2-1 | TRBV11-3 | NA | CASSPEGAVSYNEQFF | TGTGCCAGCAGCCCGGAGGGAGCGGTTTCCTACAATGAGCAGTTCTTC
TRBD1 | TRBJ2-1 | TRBV28 | NA | CASSLYSQGVNNEQFF | TGTGCCAGCAGTTTATATTCCCAGGGGGTCAACAATGAGCAGTTCTTC
NA | TRBJ1-1 | TRBV7-9 | NA | CASSLGGMDTEAFF | TGTGCCAGCAGCTTAGGGGGCATGGACACTGAAGCTTTCTTT
NA | TRBJ1-3 | TRBV5-4 | NA | CASSTDSSGNTIYF | TGTGCCAGCAGCACAGACAGCTCTGGAAACACCATATATTTT
NA | TRBJ1-1 | TRBV30 | NA | CAWIAQANTEAFF | TGTGCCTGGATCGCACAGGCGAACACTGAAGCTTTCTTT
NA | TRBJ1-5 | TRBV19 | NA | CASSMILGTGGQPQHF | TGTGCCAGTAGTATGATTTTAGGGACGGGAGGCCAGCCCCAGCATTTT
NA | TRBJ1-3 | TRBV7-8 | NA | CASSRDRRNSGNTIYF | TGTGCCAGCAGCCGAGACCGACGGAACTCTGGAAACACCATATATTTT
NA | TRBJ1-1 | TRBV19 | NA | CASRPLRSENQAFF | TGTGCCAGTAGGCCCCTAAGGTCGGAGAACCAAGCTTTCTTT
NA | TRBJ2-7 | TRBV7-2 | NA | CASSLGGQEQYF | TGTGCCAGCAGCTTAGGAGGTCAAGAGCAGTACTTC
TRBD2 | TRBJ2-1 | TRBV30 | NA | CAWSRTTSGVGGEQFF | TGTGCCTGGAGCAGGACCACTAGCGGGGTCGGCGGCGAGCAGTTCTTC
NA | TRBJ2-2 | TRBV28 | NA | CASRDPGENTGELFF | TGTGCCAGCAGAGACCCCGGGGAGAACACCGGGGAGCTGTTTTTT
NA | TRBJ1-2 | TRBV20-1 | NA | CSASRHLGNYGYTF | TGCAGTGCTAGTCGGCACCTTGGGAACTATGGCTACACCTTC
NA | TRBJ2-7 | TRBV5-8 | NA | CASLEGSPLYYEQYF | TGTGCCAGCCTCGAGGGGTCACCGCTTTACTACGAGCAGTACTTC
NA | TRBJ1-1 | TRBV2 | NA | CASEIQGTEAFF | TGTGCCAGCGAAATTCAGGGGACTGAAGCTTTCTTT
NA | TRBJ1-4 | TRBV5-1 | NA | CASSNTGATNEKLFF | TGCGCCAGCAGCAATACAGGTGCAACTAATGAAAAACTGTTTTTT
NA | TRBJ1-3 | TRBV28 | NA | CASDAKGYGNTIYF | TGTGCCAGTGACGCAAAGGGGTATGGAAACACCATATATTTT